The rows below give T cell receptor beta chains drawn from one sample of a study of control samples from healthy donors and cancer patients. The assay was immunoSEQ multiplex PCR, and TCRdb's table has in-frame clones only and misses some. The sample contains 130,000 to 150,000 clones, about 91% of which appear only once. Sequences were obtained from blood. Receptors originate from a man aged 30 to 45 in good health. Each CDR3 is given with its conserved first and last residue. D genes are given only for firm matches. Size is omitted from some rows. Given values are once, few, many or a class for expanded clones.

j_call d_call v_call clone_size cdr3_nt cdr3_aa
TRBJ1-1 NA TRBV5-1 NA TGCGCCAGCAGCTTGGACGTGGAAGAAGCTTTCTTT CASSLDVEEAFF
TRBJ2-3 TRBD1 TRBV3-1/TRBV3-2 NA TGTGCCAGCAGCCAAGTTCCAGGACAGGGGGCAACAGATACGCAGTATTTT CASSQVPGQGATDTQYF
TRBJ1-6 TRBD1 TRBV27 once TGTGCCAGCAGTCCCGACAGGGGTAATTCACCCCTCCACTTT CASSPDRGNSPLHF
TRBJ2-1 NA TRBV5-1 NA TGCGCCAGCAGCTTGGGAACGGATGCCTACAATGAGCAGTTCTTC CASSLGTDAYNEQFF
TRBJ2-3 NA TRBV27 NA TGTGCCAGCAGCCGGGGGCTACCGAGCACAGATACGCAGTATTTT CASSRGLPSTDTQYF
TRBJ2-3 TRBD2 TRBV14 NA TGTGCCAGCAGCCAAGATCTAAGGACTAGTCACACGCAGTATTTT CASSQDLRTSHTQYF
TRBJ2-7 NA TRBV7-6 NA TGTGCCAGCAGCTCCCTCGGGGTAGGAGAGCAGTACTTC CASSSLGVGEQYF
TRBJ1-1 TRBD1 TRBV19 once TGTGCCAGTAGCCGGACAGGGGAGGTCACTGAAGCTTTCTTT CASSRTGEVTEAFF
TRBJ2-2 NA TRBV5-1 NA TGCGCCAGCAAGACAGTGCCCGGGAACACCGGGGAGCTGTTTTTT CASKTVPGNTGELFF
TRBJ2-4 TRBD1 TRBV9 NA TGTGCCAGCAGCGGTAGGGACAGGGGCCCTAATTTAGCCAAAAACATTCAGTACTTC CASSGRDRGPNLAKNIQYF
TRBJ2-3 NA TRBV28 NA TGTGCCAGCAGCCCCCACGGGACACCCGGGACGGATACGCAGTATTTT CASSPHGTPGTDTQYF
TRBJ1-1 NA TRBV10-3 NA TGTGCCATCAGTGAAGGCTACACTGAAGCTTTCTTT CAISEGYTEAFF
TRBJ2-7 NA TRBV7-3 NA TGTGCCAGCAGCTTAAACCAGGTCACCTCCTACGAGCAGTACTTC CASSLNQVTSYEQYF
TRBJ1-2 NA TRBV5-4 NA TGTGCCAGCAGCTTGGACAGTCTATATGGCTACACCTTC CASSLDSLYGYTF
TRBJ2-3 NA TRBV10-3 NA TGTGCCATCAGTGGGAGTCTTGGCACAGATACGCAGTATTTT CAISGSLGTDTQYF
TRBJ2-2 TRBD2 TRBV14 NA TGTGCCAGCAGCCGGCTTGGACTAGCGGGGGGACGGTACACCGGGGAGCTGTTTTTT CASSRLGLAGGRYTGELFF
TRBJ1-5 TRBD1 TRBV7-8 few TGTGCCAGCAGCCCTGCAGGGGGGCGTCAGCCCCAGCATTTT CASSPAGGRQPQHF
TRBJ2-3 NA TRBV5-4 NA TGTGCCAGCAGCCCTAGAAGACAGGTAGCAGATACGCAGTATTTT CASSPRRQVADTQYF
TRBJ2-7 NA TRBV7-9 NA TGTGCCACCCGTCCGAGCACCCACTACGAGCAGTACTTC CATRPSTHYEQYF
TRBJ2-6 NA TRBV11-2 NA TGTGCCAGCAGCCGACTCCGGGACGGAGAGACTGGGGCCAACGTCCTGACTTTC CASSRLRDGETGANVLTF
TRBJ1-1 TRBD1 TRBV5-4 NA TGTGCCAGCAGCAGACGACAGGGGGTAGGGACTGAAGCTTTCTTT CASSRRQGVGTEAFF
TRBJ1-6 TRBD1 TRBV19 once TGTGCCAGTAGGAGTCGGAGTACAGGGGAAGTCCAAAGTTCACCCCTCCACTTT CASRSRSTGEVQSSPLHF
TRBJ2-7 NA TRBV3-1/TRBV3-2 NA TGTGCCAGCAGCCAGGATACAGGGAGGGGGTCCTACGAGCAGTACTTC CASSQDTGRGSYEQYF
TRBJ2-1 TRBD2 TRBV3-1/TRBV3-2 NA TGTGCCAGCGCTTCTGGGGCTAGCGGGGGCTTTTGGAATGAGCAGTTCTTC CASASGASGGFWNEQFF
TRBJ1-5 NA TRBV19 NA TGTGCCAGTAGGGAGGGAGGGCAGCCCCAGCATTTT CASREGGQPQHF
TRBJ2-5 NA TRBV28 NA TGTGCCAGCAGGATCGGGGACACCCAAGAGACCCAGTACTTC CASRIGDTQETQYF
TRBJ1-4 TRBD1 TRBV9 NA TGTGCCAGCAGCGTAGGGACAGGATATAATGAAAAACTGTTTTTT CASSVGTGYNEKLFF
TRBJ1-4 TRBD1 TRBV6-1 NA TGTGCCAGCAGTGAAGCCGAGGGGACAGGGGATGAAAAACTGTTTTTT CASSEAEGTGDEKLFF
TRBJ2-3 NA TRBV20-1 NA TGCAGTGCTAGGCTCACAGATACGCAGTATTTT CSARLTDTQYF
TRBJ1-3 NA TRBV11-2 NA TGTGCCAGCAGCTTACCAGGGGTTGGAAACACCATATATTTT CASSLPGVGNTIYF
TRBJ1-2 NA TRBV7-9 NA TGTGCCAGCAGCCCTGGGGAGGGCTACACCTTC CASSPGEGYTF
TRBJ2-1 NA TRBV19 NA TGTGCCAGTAGTATAGGGGGGAGGAATGAGCAGTTCTTC CASSIGGRNEQFF
TRBJ2-7 NA TRBV6-5 NA TGTGCCAGCAGTTACCGACAGGCCCCCTACGAGCAGTACTTC CASSYRQAPYEQYF
TRBJ2-7 NA TRBV5-4 NA TGTGCCAGCAGCCCCGGCGCCGGGGGCGGCTACGAGCAGTACTTC CASSPGAGGGYEQYF
TRBJ1-2 NA TRBV27 NA TGTGCCAGCAGTTCAGGGAGCTATGGCTACACCTTC CASSSGSYGYTF
TRBJ1-4 NA TRBV23-1 NA TGCGCCAGCAAGATACAGGCTAAGGGACTTAATGAAAAACTGTTTTTT CASKIQAKGLNEKLFF
TRBJ2-1 TRBD2 TRBV24-1 NA TGTGCCACCAGTGACTCCGGGACTAGCGGGCCGAGCTCCTACAATGAGCAGTTCTTC CATSDSGTSGPSSYNEQFF
TRBJ2-1 NA TRBV19 NA TGTGCCACCAGCCCGGCGCTCGAAAGTAACAATGAGCAGTTCTTC CATSPALESNNEQFF
TRBJ1-2 TRBD1 TRBV19 NA TGTGCCAGTAGTGACAGGGGGAACTATGGCTACACCTTC CASSDRGNYGYTF
TRBJ2-1 NA TRBV7-3 NA TGTGCCAGCAGCTCCACCCCAAACAATGAGCAGTTCTTC CASSSTPNNEQFF
TRBJ1-5 NA TRBV5-1 NA TGCGCCAGCAGCTGGGCGGGGGGGGGCAATCAGCCCCAGCATTTT CASSWAGGGNQPQHF
TRBJ2-4 NA TRBV7-2 NA TGTGCCAGCAGCTTAGTGAGACAGGCCCAGTACTTC CASSLVRQAQYF
TRBJ1-1 NA TRBV27 NA TGTGCCAGCAGTGCAAATGGGATAGCTGAAGCTTTCTTT CASSANGIAEAFF
TRBJ1-2 NA TRBV27 NA TGTGCCAGCAGTTTAGGGGCAGGGGTTGGTGGCTACACCTTC CASSLGAGVGGYTF
TRBJ1-1 NA TRBV28 NA TGTGCCAGCAGCAATATATTCCGGAACATGAACACTGAAGCTTTCTTT CASSNIFRNMNTEAFF
TRBJ2-5 TRBD1 TRBV6-4 NA TGTGCCAGCAGTGACCATCCCGCAGGGGGCTACCAAGAGACCCAGTACTTC CASSDHPAGGYQETQYF
TRBJ2-7 NA TRBV5-4 NA TGTGCCAGCAGCTTGGGCTACGAGCAGTACTTC CASSLGYEQYF
TRBJ1-6 NA TRBV5-1 NA TGCGCCAGCAGCTTGGCCGGGTCCAATAATTCACCCCTCCACTTT CASSLAGSNNSPLHF
TRBJ2-3 NA TRBV29-1 NA TGCAGCGTTGAAGATTGGGACCAGCGGAGCAGCACAGATACGCAGTATTTT CSVEDWDQRSSTDTQYF
TRBJ1-4 NA TRBV27 NA TGTGCCAGCAGTTTACCGGGATCGTATGAAAAACTGTTTTTT CASSLPGSYEKLFF
TRBJ1-1 NA TRBV21-1 NA TGTGCCAGCAGCAAAACGGACAGGGGGGATATGAACACTGAAGCTTTCTTT CASSKTDRGDMNTEAFF
TRBJ1-1 NA TRBV7-3 NA TGTGCCAGCAGCCCCGTGACAGGGAACACTGAAGCTTTCTTT CASSPVTGNTEAFF
TRBJ1-5 TRBD1 TRBV28 few TGTGCCAGCAAACTAACCTTATTCGGGACAGGGGTTAGCAATCAGCCCCAGCATTTT CASKLTLFGTGVSNQPQHF
TRBJ1-2 TRBD1 TRBV5-1 NA TGCGCCAGCAGCGGGGGGACAGGGACGATCTATGGCTACACCTTC CASSGGTGTIYGYTF
TRBJ1-6 NA TRBV27 NA TGTGCCAGCAGTACGACTCGACGCAACTCCTATAATTCACCCCTCCACTTT CASSTTRRNSYNSPLHF